The clone carrying this TCR beta chain was seen a few times. The antigen is undetermined. The junction departs from germline at one end; a sequencing error may be responsible. Germline assignment: CDR1 MNHNY and CDR2 SVGAGI (reference sequence). This CDR3 contains 11 residues. The nonmyeloablative bone marrow transplants came from related graft donors, with transient mixed chimerism. Unstimulated regulatory T cells (CD4+CD25+CD127-), CD4+CD25- non-regulatory cells, CD4 and CD8 cells were FACS-sorted from thawed PBMCs. Sequenced by immunoSEQ multiplex PCR; TCRdb stores in-frame clones only, minus some. The data show some 47,000 clones, roughly 89% seen once. The data derive from a study of Tregs in tolerant kidney transplant recipients. Notes on the study in general: Biological reproducibility was not directly addressed, but technical replication error appeared minimal. Tolerant patients' donor-specific Tregs expanded beyond overall Tregs, suggesting antigen-driven growth.

The rearrangement links TRBV6-6 to TRBJ2-7; maybe TRBD2 (6 bases). The sequence derives from a human patient who received a combined kidney and bone marrow transplant. Some T cells may possibly be graft donor cells. Sequenced material: CD8+ T cells from blood (PBMCs), taken 12 months after the transplant. The CDR3 loop reads CASSYGGLNTF. The CDR3 nucleotides are TGTGCCAGCAGTTATGGAGGGCTCAACACTTTC.